Shown below are 16 T cell receptor beta chains from a single sample sequenced in a study of shared clonotypes between healthy human individuals (dated by TCRdb to about 2020). Preparation of the library involved the immunoSEQ multiplex PCR assay. TCRdb obtained this table from immuneACCESS and retained in-frame rearrangements with V and J assigned. These tables miss some clones; where compared with another copy, unresolved V genes account for less than half of the shortfall, and the remainder is unexplained. The sample table contains a few million clones; only one count was recorded for around 94% of them. About 0.13% of the sample goes to the ten largest clones. Sample: naive CD4+ T cells sorted from blood. The cell subset or site label, read with the paper, signifies: CD45RA+ positively selected. Receptors were obtained from a man aged 18 to 30 in good health.

Worth noting for this clone: The sample contains more than one DNA sequence encoding this CDR3. The genes are TRBV5-1 and TRBJ2-3, with 9 positions matching TRBD1. After removal of 2 bases from V and 6 bases from J, the junction contained 4 bases not matched to a gene. CDR1 is SGHRS and CDR2 is YFSETQ in the germline V gene. This CDR3 comprises 14 residues. The CDR3 region has the DNA TGCGCCAGCAGCTTAGGGACAGGGACGGATACGCAGTATTTT. This sequence encodes CASSLGTGTDTQYF. Drawing the rest from reference TRBV5-1 and TRBJ2-3, the complete variable domain is KAGVTQTPRYLIKTRGQQVTLSCSPISGHRSVSWYQQTPGQGLQFLFEYFSETQRNKGNFPGRFSGRQFSNSRSEMNVSTLELGDSALYLCASSLGTGTDTQYFGPGTRLTVL.

V and J are TRBV2 and TRBJ2-7; 8 bases align to TRBD2. Germline loops: CDR1 SNHLY, CDR2 FYNNEI. The CDR3 is made up of 14 amino acids. V shed 2 bases, J shed 3 bases, and the junction held 3 bases outside the gene matches. The chain's CDR3 is CASSERGGRYEQYF. For the CDR3, the DNA is TGTGCCAGCAGTGAACGGGGGGGGCGCTACGAGCAGTACTTC.

This chain links TRBV7-2 with TRBJ1-6; 9 nucleotides match TRBD1. The CDR3 contains 15 residues. After removal of 4 bases from V and 9 bases from J, the junction contained 7 bases not matched to a gene. Germline CDR1 SGHTA, CDR2 FQGNSA. The CDR3, as DNA: TGTGCCAGCAGCTCCCTGGGACAGGGAAGTTCACCCCTCCACTTT. Translated, it gives CASSSLGQGSSPLHF.

This sequence joins TRBV19 and TRBJ2-5; D remains ambiguous. Germline CDR1 reads LNHDA; CDR2 reads SQIVND (reference sequence). V gave up 5 bases and J gave up 0 bases, with 7 bases separating them. There are 13 residues in the CDR3. CDR3 nucleotides: TGTGCCAGTAGTTTCCGGGACCAAGAGACCCAGTACTTC. Translating it yields CASSFRDQETQYF.

This sequence joins TRBV7-2 and TRBJ2-7; 7 positions agree with TRBD1. This CDR3 has 17 residues. CDR1 is SGHTA, CDR2 FQGNSA, per germline. J gave up 2 bases and V 5 bases, and 15 bases lay outside the gene matches. Here the CDR3 reads CASSLVPGTVLTYEQYF. Written as DNA, the CDR3 is TGTGCCAGCAGCCTCGTTCCCGGGACAGTACTAACCTACGAGCAGTACTTC.

V gene TRBV2 combines with J gene TRBJ1-3; D is unresolved. V lost 1 base and J 9 bases, leaving 16 bases between the germline ends. Germline lookup yields CDR1 SNHLY and CDR2 FYNNEI. The CDR3 spans 15 residues. The chain's CDR3 is CASSEEAPTGGTIYF. CDR3 coding DNA: TGTGCCAGCAGTGAAGAGGCCCCCACTGGAGGCACCATATATTTT.

With regard to this clone: Additional DNA sequences in this sample encode the identical CDR3. The chain links TRBV7-9 to TRBJ1-2; D unresolved. The V gene lost 1 base and the J gene lost 5 bases, with 8 bases spanning the gap. This CDR3 comprises 13 residues. Germline lookup yields CDR1 SEHNR and CDR2 FQNEAQ (reference sequence). The CDR3 loop is CASSLVSGYGYTF. Here the CDR3 DNA reads TGTGCCAGCAGCTTAGTGTCAGGATATGGCTACACCTTC.

This chain connects TRBV7-9 to TRBJ1-1; D remains ambiguous. CDR1 SEHNR and CDR2 FQNEAQ come from the germline V gene (reference sequence). With 5 bases removed from V and 1 base from J, the gap between germline ends came to 11 bases. The CDR3 runs 14 residues. CDR3 amino acids: CASSIPPGNTEAFF. The CDR3 DNA reads TGTGCCAGCAGCATCCCCCCCGGGAACACTGAAGCTTTCTTT.

In its sample, this clone was seen once. This chain joins TRBV4-3 and TRBJ1-4; 10 bases are a match to TRBD1. The germline CDR1 and CDR2 sequences are LGHNA and YSLEER. The CDR3 contains 16 residues. Trimming removed 1 base from V and 7 bases from J; junction bases left unmatched: 6. The CDR3 sequence: CASSQVIGTGAEKLFF. CDR3 DNA: TGCGCCAGCAGCCAAGTTATCGGGACAGGGGCTGAAAAACTGTTTTTT.

This clone was seen a handful of times. The rearrangement joins TRBV9 to TRBJ2-7, with 9 bases identical to TRBD1. Germline CDR1 is SGDLS and CDR2 is YYNGEE. Unmatched junction bases numbered 13, after V lost 4 bases and J lost 5 bases. The CDR3 runs to 16 residues. CDR3 in amino acids: CASSRTGSQGADEQYF. As DNA, the CDR3 is TGTGCCAGCAGCCGGACCGGTTCACAGGGGGCGGACGAGCAGTACTTC.

For the CDR3, the DNA is TGTGCCAGCTCATCCTTAGCGGGACAAGAGACCCAGTACTTC. The encoded protein is CASSSLAGQETQYF. V gene TRBV18 combines with J gene TRBJ2-5, with TRBD2 identical over 8 bases. Germline CDR1 KGHSH, CDR2 LQKENI. The V and J ends lost 5 bases and 2 bases, in that order; junction bases with no gene match: 4. The CDR3 has 14 amino acids.

This chain uses TRBV7-6 with TRBJ2-3, with D perhaps given as TRBD1 or TRBD2 (5 bases each). The CDR3 covers 15 residues. Germline V gene data show CDR1 as SGHVS and CDR2 as FNYEAQ. Trimming stripped 3 bases from V and 1 base from J, with 11 bases between. The CDR3 nucleotides read TGTGCCAGCAGCTTTACCCAGGGACGCACAGATACGCAGTATTTT. It yields the protein CASSFTQGRTDTQYF.

The V call is TRBV14, the J call TRBJ2-3, with D possibly being TRBD1 or TRBD2 (5 bases each). The length of the CDR3 is 16 residues. Germline CDR1 reads SGHDN; CDR2 reads FVKESK. The germline V and J ends were trimmed by 3 bases and 2 bases, with 15 bases remaining between them. CDR3 residues: CASSQRTPGNTDTQYF. The CDR3 coding sequence is TGTGCCAGCAGCCAGCGGACTCCAGGGAACACAGATACGCAGTATTTT.

The chain carries TRBV7-2 and TRBJ2-6; D perhaps matches TRBD1 (6 bases). The V end lost 7 bases, the J end lost 1 base, and 14 bases lay between the germline ends. The CDR3 is 16 amino acids. Germline CDR1 SGHTA, CDR2 FQGNSA. CDR3 loop: CASTRTALSGANVLTF. In DNA form, the CDR3 reads TGTGCCAGCACCCGGACAGCTCTATCTGGGGCCAACGTCCTGACTTTC.

This chain connects TRBV6-5 to TRBJ1-3; tentatively, D is TRBD1 (6 bases). Trimming removed 5 bases from V and 1 base from J, with 12 bases in between. Germline loops: CDR1 MNHEY, CDR2 SVGAGI. The CDR3 runs 15 residues. CDR3 nucleotides: TGTGCCAGCAGTCTGGGACACCAATCTGGAAACACCATATATTTT. It codes for CASSLGHQSGNTIYF.

This clone appeared a single time. The V gene is TRBV19, the J gene TRBJ1-2; D is unresolved. Germline values: CDR1 LNHDA, CDR2 SQIVND (reference sequence). Trimming removed 6 bases at V and 8 bases at J, with 22 bases between. This CDR3 is built from 15 residues. The CDR3: CASSQADKVLGGYTF. The DNA for the CDR3 is TGTGCCAGTAGCCAGGCAGATAAGGTACTTGGCGGCTACACCTTC.